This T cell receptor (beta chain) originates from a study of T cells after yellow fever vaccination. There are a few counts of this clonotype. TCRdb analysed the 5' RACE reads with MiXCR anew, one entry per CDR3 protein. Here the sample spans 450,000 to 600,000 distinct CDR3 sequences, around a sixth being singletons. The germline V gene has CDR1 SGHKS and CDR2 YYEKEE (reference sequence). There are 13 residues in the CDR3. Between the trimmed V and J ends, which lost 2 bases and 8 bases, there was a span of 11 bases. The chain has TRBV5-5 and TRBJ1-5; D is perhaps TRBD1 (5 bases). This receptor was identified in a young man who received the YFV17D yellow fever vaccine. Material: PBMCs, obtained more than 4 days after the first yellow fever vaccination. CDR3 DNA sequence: TGTGCCAGCAGCTTATCGGGGCGAGAGCCCCAGCATTTT. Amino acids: CASSLSGREPQHF. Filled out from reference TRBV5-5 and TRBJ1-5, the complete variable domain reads DAGVTQSPTHLIKTRGQQVTLRCSPISGHKSVSWYQQVLGQGPQFIFQYYEKEERGRGNFPDRFSARQFPNYSSELNVNALLLGDSALYLCASSLSGREPQHFGDGTRLSIL.